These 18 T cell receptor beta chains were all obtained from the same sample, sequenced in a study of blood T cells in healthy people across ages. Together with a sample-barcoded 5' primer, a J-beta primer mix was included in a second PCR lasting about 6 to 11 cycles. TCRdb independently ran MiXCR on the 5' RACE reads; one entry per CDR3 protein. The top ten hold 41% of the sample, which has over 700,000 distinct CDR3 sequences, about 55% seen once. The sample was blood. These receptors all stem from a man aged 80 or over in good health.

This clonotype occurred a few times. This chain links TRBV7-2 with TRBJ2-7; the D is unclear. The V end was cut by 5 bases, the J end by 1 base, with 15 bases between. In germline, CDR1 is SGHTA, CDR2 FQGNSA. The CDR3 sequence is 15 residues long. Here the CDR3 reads CASSLIRSGSYEQYF. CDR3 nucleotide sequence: TGTGCCAGCAGCCTTATAAGGAGTGGGTCCTACGAGCAGTACTTC.

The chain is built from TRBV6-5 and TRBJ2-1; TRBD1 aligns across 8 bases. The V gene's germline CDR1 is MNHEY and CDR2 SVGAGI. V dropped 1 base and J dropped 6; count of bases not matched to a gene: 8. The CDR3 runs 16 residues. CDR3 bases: TGTGCCAGCAGTTACTTACAGGGGGAAGGGGGCAATGAGCAGTTCTTC. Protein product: CASSYLQGEGGNEQFF.

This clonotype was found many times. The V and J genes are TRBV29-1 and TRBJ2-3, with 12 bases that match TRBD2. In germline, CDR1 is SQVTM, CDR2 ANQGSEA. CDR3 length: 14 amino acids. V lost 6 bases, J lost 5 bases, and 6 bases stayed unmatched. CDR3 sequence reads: CSVALAGGLDTQYF. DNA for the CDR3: TGCAGCGTGGCACTAGCGGGAGGATTAGATACGCAGTATTTT.

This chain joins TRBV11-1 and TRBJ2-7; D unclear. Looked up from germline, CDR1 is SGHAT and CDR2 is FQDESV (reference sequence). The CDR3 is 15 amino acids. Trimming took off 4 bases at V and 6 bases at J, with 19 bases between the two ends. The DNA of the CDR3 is TGTGCCAGCAGCTCGCCTCTGGACCGCCCCGGCGAGCAGTACTTC. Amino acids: CASSSPLDRPGEQYF.

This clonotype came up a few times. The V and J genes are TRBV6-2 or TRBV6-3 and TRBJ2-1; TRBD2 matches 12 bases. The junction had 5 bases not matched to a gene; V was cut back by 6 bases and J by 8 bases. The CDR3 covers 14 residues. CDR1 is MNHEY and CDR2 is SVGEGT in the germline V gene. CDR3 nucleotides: TGTGCCAGCAGAACTAGCGGGAGGATCTATGAGCAGTTCTTC. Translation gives CASRTSGRIYEQFF.

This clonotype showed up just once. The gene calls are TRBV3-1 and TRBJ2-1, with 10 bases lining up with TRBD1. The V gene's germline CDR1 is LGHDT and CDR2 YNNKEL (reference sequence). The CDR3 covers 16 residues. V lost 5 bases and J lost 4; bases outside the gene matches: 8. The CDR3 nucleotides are TGTGCCAGCAGCTTTGTCGGGACAGGGGTTTACAATGAGCAGTTCTTC. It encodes CASSFVGTGVYNEQFF.

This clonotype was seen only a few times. DNA for the CDR3: TGTGCCAGCAGTGCATCGTCCGGCGATCAGCCCCAGCATTTT. Translation: CASSASSGDQPQHF. The chain combines TRBV6-1 with TRBJ1-5, with unresolved D. The CDR3 runs 14 residues. Germline values: CDR1 MNHNS, CDR2 SASEGT. The V end was cut by 4 bases, the J end by 5 bases, with 12 bases between.

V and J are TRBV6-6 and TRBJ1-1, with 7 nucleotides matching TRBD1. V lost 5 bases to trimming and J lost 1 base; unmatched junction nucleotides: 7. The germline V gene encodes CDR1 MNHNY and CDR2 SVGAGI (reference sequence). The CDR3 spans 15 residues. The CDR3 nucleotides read TGTGCCAGCAGTCCTATCGGGACAGCGAACACTGAAGCTTTCTTT. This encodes CASSPIGTANTEAFF.

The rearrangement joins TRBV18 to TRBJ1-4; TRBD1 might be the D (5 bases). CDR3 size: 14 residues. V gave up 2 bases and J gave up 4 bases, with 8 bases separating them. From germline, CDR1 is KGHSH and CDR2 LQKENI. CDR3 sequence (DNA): TGTGCCAGCTCACCAGGGGGATTTAATGAAAAACTGTTTTTT. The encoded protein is CASSPGGFNEKLFF. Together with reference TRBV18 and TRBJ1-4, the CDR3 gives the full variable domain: NAGVMQNPRHLVRRRGQEARLRCSPMKGHSHVYWYRQLPEEGLKFMVYLQKENIIDESGMPKERFSAEFPKEGPSILRIQQVVRGDSAAYFCASSPGGFNEKLFFGSGTQLSVL.

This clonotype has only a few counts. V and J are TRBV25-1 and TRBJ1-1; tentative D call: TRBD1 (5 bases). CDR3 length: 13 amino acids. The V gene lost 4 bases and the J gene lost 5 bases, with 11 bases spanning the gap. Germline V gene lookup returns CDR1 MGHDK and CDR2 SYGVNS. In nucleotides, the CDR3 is TGTGCCAGCAGTGCGGGATGGGGGACTGAAGCTTTCTTT. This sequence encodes CASSAGWGTEAFF.

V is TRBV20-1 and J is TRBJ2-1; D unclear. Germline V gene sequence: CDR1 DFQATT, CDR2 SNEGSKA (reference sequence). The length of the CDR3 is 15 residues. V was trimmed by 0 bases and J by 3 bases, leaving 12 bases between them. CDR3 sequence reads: CSARDGDWGYNEQFF. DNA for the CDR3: TGCAGTGCTAGAGATGGAGATTGGGGCTACAATGAGCAGTTCTTC.

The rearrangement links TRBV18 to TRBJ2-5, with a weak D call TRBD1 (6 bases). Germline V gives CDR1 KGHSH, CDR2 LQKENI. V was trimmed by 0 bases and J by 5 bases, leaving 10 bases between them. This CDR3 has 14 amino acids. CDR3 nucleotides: TGTGCCAGCTCACCACCGGGGGCGCAGGAGACCCAGTACTTC. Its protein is CASSPPGAQETQYF.

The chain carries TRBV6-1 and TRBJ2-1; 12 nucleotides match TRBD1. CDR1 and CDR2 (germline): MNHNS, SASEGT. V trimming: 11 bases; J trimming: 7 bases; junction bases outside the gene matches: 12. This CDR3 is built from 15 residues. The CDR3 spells CAARDRGRLRNEQFF. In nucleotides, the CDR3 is TGTGCCGCCCGGGACAGGGGGCGACTAAGAAATGAGCAGTTCTTC.

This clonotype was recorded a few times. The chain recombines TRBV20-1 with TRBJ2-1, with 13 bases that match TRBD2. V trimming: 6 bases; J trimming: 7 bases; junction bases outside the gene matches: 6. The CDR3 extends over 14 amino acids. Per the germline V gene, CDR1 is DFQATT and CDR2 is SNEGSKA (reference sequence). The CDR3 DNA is TGCAGTGCCCTGGGACTAGCGGGACGGAATGAGCAGTTCTTC. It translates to CSALGLAGRNEQFF.

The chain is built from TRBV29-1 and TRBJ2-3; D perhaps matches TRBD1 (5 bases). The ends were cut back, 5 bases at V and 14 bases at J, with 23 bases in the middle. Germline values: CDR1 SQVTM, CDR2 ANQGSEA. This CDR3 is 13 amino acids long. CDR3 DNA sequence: TGCAGCGTTAGGACACTCAAAAGCAGATACGCGTATTTT. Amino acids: CSVRTLKSRYAYF.

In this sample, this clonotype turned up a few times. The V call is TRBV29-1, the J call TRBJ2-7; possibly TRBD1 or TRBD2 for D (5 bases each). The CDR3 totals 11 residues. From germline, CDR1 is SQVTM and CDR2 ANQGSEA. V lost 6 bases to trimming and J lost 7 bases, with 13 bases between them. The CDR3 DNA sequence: TGCAGCGTCGGGACCGCCTGGGAGCAGTACTTC. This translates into CSVGTAWEQYF.

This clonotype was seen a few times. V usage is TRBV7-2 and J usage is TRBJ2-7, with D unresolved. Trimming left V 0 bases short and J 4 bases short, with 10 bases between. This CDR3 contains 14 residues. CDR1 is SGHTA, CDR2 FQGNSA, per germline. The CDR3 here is CASSLALNQYEQYF. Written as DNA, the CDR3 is TGTGCCAGCAGCTTAGCTCTTAACCAATACGAGCAGTACTTC. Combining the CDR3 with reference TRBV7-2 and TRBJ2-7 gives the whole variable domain GAGVSQSPSNKVTEKGKDVELRCDPISGHTALYWYRQSLGQGLEFLIYFQGNSAPDKSGLPSDRFSAERTGGSVSTLTIQRTQQEDSAVYLCASSLALNQYEQYFGPGTRLTVT.

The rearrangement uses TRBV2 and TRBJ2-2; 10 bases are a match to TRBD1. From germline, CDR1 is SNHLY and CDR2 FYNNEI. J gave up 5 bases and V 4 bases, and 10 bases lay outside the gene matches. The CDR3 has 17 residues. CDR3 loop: CASSVPGTGDGTGELFF. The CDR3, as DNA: TGTGCCAGCAGTGTTCCCGGGACAGGGGACGGTACCGGGGAGCTGTTTTTT.